This T cell receptor beta chain was profiled in a study of blood T cell repertoires in COVID-19 (TCRdb year 2020). About the investigation overall: Collaborator samples came from the United States, Italy and Spain and covered acute and convalescent phases of COVID-19. The repertoires were released in a freely available public database meant as a resource for research on the immune response to SARS-CoV-2. Deeply sampled blood TCRbeta repertoires from subjects exposed to, actively infected with, or recovered from COVID-19 were included in the dataset. A de-identified subject ID, COVID-19 status, age in years and sex were almost always included in the sample metadata. Where available, HLA class I and class II types were taken from metadata supplied by the sample provider and were not determined by assay-based typing. The prospective study material was composed of cDNA or gDNA derived from T cells, B-cell-depleted T cells, or PBMCs. The samples were drawn from two sources: the first 160 participants of the ongoing ImmuneRACE study, and 1,000 to 1,500 subjects contributed by 6 global collaborators. General study outcomes and caveats: The amount of clinical and demographic metadata varied by source and participant and was provided uncurated.

Concerning this clone: The antigen it recognizes is unknown. The sample holds no much larger clone one base away, and base qualities are not on file.

TCRbeta CDR3 regions were amplified from genomic DNA by means of the immunoSEQ Assay, a bias-controlled multiplex PCR. Per the source publication's procedure: Nucleated cell counts per sample were estimated from amplification of reference gene primers within the assay. Sequence reads were collapsed and filtered to measure the absolute abundance of every unique TCRbeta CDR3 rearrangement. Productive Simpson clonality was computed per sample as the square root of Simpson's diversity index over productive rearrangements. Imported from immuneACCESS, the table was reduced by TCRdb to in-frame sequences with V and J called. These copies leave out some clones; in studies compared against another copy, an unresolved V gene accounts for under half, and the cause of the remainder is not known. V and J calls and clone size are copied from that table; D and trimming were computed from the DNA. In this sample the table shows about 200,000 clones, 85% to 90% of which occur a single time. Jointly, the top ten make up roughly 4.7% of the sample.

Each collaborating institution followed its own protocols to collect whole blood in K2EDTA tubes. For TCRbeta analysis, collaborator samples were shipped as frozen whole blood, as isolated PBMCs, or as DNA extracted from either sample type. The CDR3 spans 13 residues, from the cysteine through the phenylalanine. Only the CDR3 part of the read is kept: 39 bases, read in frame from the first base. The germline V gene (reference sequence) sets CDR1 to MNHNY and CDR2 to SVGAGI. At the junction V is shortened by 10 bases and J by 7 bases; bases outside the gene matches: 10. This receptor chain uses TRBV6-6 and TRBJ2-5; 9 central nucleotides agree with TRBD1. The sequenced sample was peripheral blood. This TCR derives from a human donor in a cohort sampled during active COVID-19. The bases read TGTGCCACCTTTTTCGGGACAGGGACGACCCAGTACTTC. This yields the protein CATFFGTGTTQYF.